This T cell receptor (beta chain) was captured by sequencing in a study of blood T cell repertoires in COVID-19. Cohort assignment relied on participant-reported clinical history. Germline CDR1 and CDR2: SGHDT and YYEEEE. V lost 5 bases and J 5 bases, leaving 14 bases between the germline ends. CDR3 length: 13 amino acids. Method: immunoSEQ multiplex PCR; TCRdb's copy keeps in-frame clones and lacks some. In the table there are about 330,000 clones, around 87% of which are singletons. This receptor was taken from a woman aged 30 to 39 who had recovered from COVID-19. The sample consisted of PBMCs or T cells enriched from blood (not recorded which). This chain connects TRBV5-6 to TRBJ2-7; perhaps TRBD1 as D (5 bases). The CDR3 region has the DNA TGTGCCAGCAGGACCCAGGGTTTCGACGAGCAGTACTTC. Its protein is CASRTQGFDEQYF.